Here is one TCR beta chain with its context. What it recognizes is unknown. The V segment lost 1 base and the J segment 0 bases; nucleotides outside the gene matches: 2. This CDR3 spans 15 amino acids. CDR1 and CDR2 (germline): MNHEY, SMNVEV (reference sequence). The data derive from a study of cytomegalovirus exposure and HLA in healthy donors. Regarding the study as a whole: There were a few CMV-associated chains whose specificity for CMV antigens was confirmed in vitro.

TCRdb's table, derived via immunoSEQ multiplex PCR, lists solely in-frame clones and lacks some. Counted here are 120,000 or so clones, about 90% occurring once; the ten biggest clones make up 1.4% to 1.5%. The source material was PBMCs. The receptor was derived from a man aged 25-40 years in good health and CMV-seronegative. This chain links TRBV27 with TRBJ1-1; 7 bases line up with TRBD1. For the CDR3, the DNA is TGTGCCAGCAGTTTATACAGGGGTCTGAACACTGAAGCTTTCTTT. Its protein is CASSLYRGLNTEAFF.